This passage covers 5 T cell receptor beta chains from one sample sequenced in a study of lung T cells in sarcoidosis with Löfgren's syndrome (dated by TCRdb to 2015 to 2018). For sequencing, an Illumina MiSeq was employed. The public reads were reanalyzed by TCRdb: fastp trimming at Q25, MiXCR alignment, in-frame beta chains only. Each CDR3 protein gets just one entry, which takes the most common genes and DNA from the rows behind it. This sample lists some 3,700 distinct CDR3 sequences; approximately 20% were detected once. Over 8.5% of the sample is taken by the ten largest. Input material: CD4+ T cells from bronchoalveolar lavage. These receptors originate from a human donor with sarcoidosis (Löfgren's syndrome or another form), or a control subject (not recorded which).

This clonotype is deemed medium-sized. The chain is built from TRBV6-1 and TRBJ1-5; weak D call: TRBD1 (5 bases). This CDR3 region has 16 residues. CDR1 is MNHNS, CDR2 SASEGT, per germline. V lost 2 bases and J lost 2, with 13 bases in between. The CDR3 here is CASSEPGGRRNQPQHF. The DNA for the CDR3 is TGTGCCAGCAGTGAACCCGGGGGACGACGCAATCAGCCCCAGCATTTT.

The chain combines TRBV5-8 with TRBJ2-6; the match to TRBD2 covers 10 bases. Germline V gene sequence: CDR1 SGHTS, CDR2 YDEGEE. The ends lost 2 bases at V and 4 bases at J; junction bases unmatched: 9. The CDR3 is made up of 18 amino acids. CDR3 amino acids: CASSLAGGPSRGANVLTF. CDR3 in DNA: TGTGCCAGCAGCTTAGCGGGAGGGCCTTCGAGGGGGGCCAACGTCCTGACTTTC.

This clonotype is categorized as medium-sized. DNA for the CDR3: TGTGCCAGCCAGGGGGAAGAGACCCAGTACTTC. Encoded protein: CASQGEETQYF. The rearrangement links TRBV28 to TRBJ2-5; 7 bases align to TRBD1. This CDR3 is 11 amino acids long. Germline V gives CDR1 MDHEN, CDR2 SYDVKM. V shed 8 bases, J shed 3 bases, and the junction held 0 bases outside the gene matches.

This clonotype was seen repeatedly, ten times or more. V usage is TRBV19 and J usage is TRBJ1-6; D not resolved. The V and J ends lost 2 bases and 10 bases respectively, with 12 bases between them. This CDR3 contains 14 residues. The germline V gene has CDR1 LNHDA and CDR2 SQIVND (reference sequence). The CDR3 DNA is TGTGCCAGTAGTATACCTGGGCGCGACTCACCCCTCCACTTT. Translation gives CASSIPGRDSPLHF.

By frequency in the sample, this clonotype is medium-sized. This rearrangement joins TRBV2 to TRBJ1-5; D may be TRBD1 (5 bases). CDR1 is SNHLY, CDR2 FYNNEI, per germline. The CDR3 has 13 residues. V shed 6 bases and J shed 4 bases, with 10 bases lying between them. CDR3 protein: CASSRQNNQPQHF. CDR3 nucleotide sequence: TGTGCCAGCAGCCGACAGAATAATCAGCCCCAGCATTTT.